This record looks at one T cell receptor (beta chain) sequence and its context. Its specificity is unknown. These data belong to a study of post-analysis software for immune sequencing data. General study results and limits: When patients were compared with controls, about five TRBV segments were more frequent, TRBV5-6, TRBV5-1 and TRBV20-1 among them.

Unique molecular identifiers were built into the TCR beta cDNA libraries. TCRdb reprocessed the PCR reads with MiXCR, giving one entry per CDR3 protein. The sample lists 170,000 or so distinct CDR3 sequences; approximately 28% were seen once. This CDR3 contains 13 residues. Germline loops: CDR1 MGHRA, CDR2 YSYEKL. V lost 5 bases and J 2 bases, leaving 9 bases between the germline ends. V usage is TRBV4-1 and J usage is TRBJ1-1, with no clear D. The source of this sequence is a girl aged 10 to 17 with multiple sclerosis. The sequencing input was blood. CDR3 in DNA: TGCGCCAGCAGCGGAGGGATAAACACTGAAGCTTTCTTT. Translating gives CASSGGINTEAFF.